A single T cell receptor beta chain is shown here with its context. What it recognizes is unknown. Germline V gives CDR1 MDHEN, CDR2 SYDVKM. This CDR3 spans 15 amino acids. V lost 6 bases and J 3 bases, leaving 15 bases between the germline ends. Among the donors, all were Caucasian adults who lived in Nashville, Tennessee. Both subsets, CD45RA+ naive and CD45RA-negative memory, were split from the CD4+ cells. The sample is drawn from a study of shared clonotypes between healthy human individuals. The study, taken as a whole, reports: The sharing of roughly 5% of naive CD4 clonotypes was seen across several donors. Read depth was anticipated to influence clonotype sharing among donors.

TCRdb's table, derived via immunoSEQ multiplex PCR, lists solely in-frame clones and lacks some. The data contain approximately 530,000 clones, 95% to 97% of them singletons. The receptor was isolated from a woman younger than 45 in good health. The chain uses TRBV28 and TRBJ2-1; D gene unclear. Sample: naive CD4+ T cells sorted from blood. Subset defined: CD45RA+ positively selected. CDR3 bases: TGTGCCAGCAGGTACCCGGGCAGCAACTACAATGAGCAGTTCTTC. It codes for CASRYPGSNYNEQFF.